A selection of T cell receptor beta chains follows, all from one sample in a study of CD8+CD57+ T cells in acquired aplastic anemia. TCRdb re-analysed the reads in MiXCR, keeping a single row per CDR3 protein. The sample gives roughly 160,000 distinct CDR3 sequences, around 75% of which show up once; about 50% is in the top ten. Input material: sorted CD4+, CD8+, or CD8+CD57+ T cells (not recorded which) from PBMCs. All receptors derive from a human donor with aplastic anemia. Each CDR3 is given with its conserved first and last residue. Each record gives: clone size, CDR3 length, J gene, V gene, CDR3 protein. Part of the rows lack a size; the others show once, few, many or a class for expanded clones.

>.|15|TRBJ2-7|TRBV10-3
CAISGSGTGSYEQYF
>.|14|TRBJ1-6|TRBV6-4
CASSTGTGGSPLHF
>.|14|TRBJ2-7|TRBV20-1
CSARGLAGNYEQYF
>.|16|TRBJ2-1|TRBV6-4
CASSGTSGGEYNEQFF
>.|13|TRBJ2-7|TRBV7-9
CASSPPTGVEQYF
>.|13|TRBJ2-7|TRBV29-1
CSVEFGLSGEQYF
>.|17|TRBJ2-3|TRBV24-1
CATSDSKRGVSTDTQYF
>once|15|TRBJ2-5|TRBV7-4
CASSLLGLAGETQYF
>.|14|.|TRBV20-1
CSALGTSGIYEQYF
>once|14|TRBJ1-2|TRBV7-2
CASSEDRLLGGYTF
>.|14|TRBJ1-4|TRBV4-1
CASSQVLLRGKLFF
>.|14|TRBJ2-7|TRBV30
CAGNGGPPTYEQYF
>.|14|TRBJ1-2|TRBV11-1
CASSSGQGTGGYTF
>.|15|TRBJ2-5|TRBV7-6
CASSSETSGDETQYF
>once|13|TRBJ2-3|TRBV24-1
CATSDLPADTQYF
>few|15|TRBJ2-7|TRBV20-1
CSARIPGQSPYEQYF
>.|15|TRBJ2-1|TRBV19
CASSQPSGGVDEQFF
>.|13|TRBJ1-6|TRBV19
CASSAGQGTPLHF
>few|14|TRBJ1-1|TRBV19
CASSLGVMNTEAFF
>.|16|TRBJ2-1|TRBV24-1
CATSDPGPSSYNEQFF
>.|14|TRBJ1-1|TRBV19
CASSAWFLNTEAFF
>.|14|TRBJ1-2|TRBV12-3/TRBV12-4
CASRGGARHYGYTF
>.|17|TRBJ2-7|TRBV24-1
CATSDFGGPEQGYEQYF
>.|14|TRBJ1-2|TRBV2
CASRDRGLFYGYTF
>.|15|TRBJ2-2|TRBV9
CASSPGTGKTGELFF
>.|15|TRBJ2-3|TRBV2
CASSIAGVSTDTQYF
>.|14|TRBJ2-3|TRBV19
CASSMAGQTDTQYF
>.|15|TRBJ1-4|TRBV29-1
CSVEGEVGSNEKLFF
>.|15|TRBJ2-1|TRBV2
CASSQLAGGPGEQFF
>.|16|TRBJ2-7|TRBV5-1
CASSSRTSGGKYEQYF
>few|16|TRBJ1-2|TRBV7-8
CASSQLGLEANYGYTF
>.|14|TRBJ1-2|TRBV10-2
CASSESPGPYGYTF
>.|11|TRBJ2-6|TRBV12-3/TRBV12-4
CANSGANVLTF
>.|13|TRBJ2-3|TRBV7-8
CASSPLGFNTQYF
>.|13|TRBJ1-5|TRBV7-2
CASSQQGGQPQHF
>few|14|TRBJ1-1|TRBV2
CASSVVSGGTEAFF